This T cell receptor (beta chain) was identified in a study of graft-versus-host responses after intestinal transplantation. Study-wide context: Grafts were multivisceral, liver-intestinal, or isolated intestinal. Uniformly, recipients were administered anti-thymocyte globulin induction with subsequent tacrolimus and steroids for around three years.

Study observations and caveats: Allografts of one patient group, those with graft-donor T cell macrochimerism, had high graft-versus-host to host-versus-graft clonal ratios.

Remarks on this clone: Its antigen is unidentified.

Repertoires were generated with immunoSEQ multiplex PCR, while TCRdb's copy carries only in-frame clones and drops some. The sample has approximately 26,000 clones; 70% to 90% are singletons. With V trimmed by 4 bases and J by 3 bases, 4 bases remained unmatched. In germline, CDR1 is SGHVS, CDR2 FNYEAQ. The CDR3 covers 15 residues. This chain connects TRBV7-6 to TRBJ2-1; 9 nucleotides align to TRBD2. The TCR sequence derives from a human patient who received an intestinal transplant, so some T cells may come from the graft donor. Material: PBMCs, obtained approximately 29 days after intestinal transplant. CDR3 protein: CASSSIAGDYNEQFF. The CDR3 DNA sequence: TGTGCCAGCAGCTCCATAGCGGGGGACTACAATGAGCAGTTCTTC.